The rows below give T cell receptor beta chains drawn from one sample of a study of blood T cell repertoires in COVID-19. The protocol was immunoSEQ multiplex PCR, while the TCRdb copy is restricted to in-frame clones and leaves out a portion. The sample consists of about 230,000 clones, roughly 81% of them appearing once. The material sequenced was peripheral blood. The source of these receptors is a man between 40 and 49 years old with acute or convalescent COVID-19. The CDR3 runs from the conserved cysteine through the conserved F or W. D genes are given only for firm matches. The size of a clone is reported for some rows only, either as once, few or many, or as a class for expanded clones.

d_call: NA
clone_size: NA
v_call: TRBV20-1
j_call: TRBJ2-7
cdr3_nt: TGCAGTGCTAGAGGGCTCTACGAGCAGTACTTC
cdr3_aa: CSARGLYEQYF

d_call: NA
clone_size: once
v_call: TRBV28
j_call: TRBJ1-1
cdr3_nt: TGTGCCAGCATCCTGGGGGGGAACACTGAAGCTTTCTTT
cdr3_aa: CASILGGNTEAFF

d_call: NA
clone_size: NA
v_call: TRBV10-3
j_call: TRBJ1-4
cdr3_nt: TGTGCCATCAGTGAGTCCCCAGTTAATGAAAAACTGTTTTTT
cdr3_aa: CAISESPVNEKLFF

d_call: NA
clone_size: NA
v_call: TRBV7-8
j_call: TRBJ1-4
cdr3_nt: TGTGCCAGCAGCCACGGACAGAATGAAAAACTGTTTTTT
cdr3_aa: CASSHGQNEKLFF

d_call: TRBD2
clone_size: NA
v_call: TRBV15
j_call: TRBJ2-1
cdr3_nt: TGTGCCACCAGCAGCCCTACCGGGACTAGCGGGGGGAAGCAGTTCTTC
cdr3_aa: CATSSPTGTSGGKQFF

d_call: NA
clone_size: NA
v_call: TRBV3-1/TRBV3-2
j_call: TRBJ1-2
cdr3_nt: TGTGCCAGCAGTAGACCGGGACATGGGCGCTACACCTTC
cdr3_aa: CASSRPGHGRYTF

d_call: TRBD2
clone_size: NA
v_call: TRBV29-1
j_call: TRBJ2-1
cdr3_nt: TGCAGCGTTGTGTCTAGCGGGGGGTACAATGAGCAGTTCTTC
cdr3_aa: CSVVSSGGYNEQFF

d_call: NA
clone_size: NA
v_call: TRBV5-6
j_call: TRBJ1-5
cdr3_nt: TGTGCCAGCAGCTTTGGCGCACGGGGCAATCAGCCCCAGCATTTT
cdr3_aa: CASSFGARGNQPQHF

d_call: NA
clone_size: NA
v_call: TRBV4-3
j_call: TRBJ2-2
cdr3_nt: TGCGCCAGCAGCCAAGACGAGACAGGTTACACCGGGGAGCTGTTTTTT
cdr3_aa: CASSQDETGYTGELFF

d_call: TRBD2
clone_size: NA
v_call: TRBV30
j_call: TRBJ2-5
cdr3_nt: TGTGCCTGGAGCCTAGCGGGGGGGCCGGGGACCCAGTACTTC
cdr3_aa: CAWSLAGGPGTQYF

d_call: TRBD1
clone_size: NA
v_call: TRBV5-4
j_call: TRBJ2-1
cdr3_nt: TGTGCCAGCAGCCCTTCTGCAGGGGGACCCCCCGAGTTCTTC
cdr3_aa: CASSPSAGGPPEFF

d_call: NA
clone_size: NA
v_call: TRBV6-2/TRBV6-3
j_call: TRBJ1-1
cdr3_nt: TGTGCCAGCAGTTACTTACAGGGCCTCACTGAAGCTTTCTTT
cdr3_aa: CASSYLQGLTEAFF

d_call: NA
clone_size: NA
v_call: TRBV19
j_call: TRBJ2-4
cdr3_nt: TGTGCCAGTAGATTAGGGGGGGACATTCAGTACTTC
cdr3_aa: CASRLGGDIQYF

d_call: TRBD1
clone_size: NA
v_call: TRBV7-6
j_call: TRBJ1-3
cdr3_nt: TGTGCCAGCAGCTTAGGACAGGGGGTTGGAAACACCATATATTTT
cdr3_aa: CASSLGQGVGNTIYF

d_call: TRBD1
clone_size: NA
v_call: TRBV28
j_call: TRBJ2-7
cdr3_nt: TGTGCCAGCAGTTTATCATCAGGGGGCCACGAGCAGTACTTC
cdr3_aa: CASSLSSGGHEQYF

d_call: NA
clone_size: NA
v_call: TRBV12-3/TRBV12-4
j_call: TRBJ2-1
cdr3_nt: TGTGCCAGCAGTTTTAGCTACAATGAGCAGTTCTTC
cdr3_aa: CASSFSYNEQFF

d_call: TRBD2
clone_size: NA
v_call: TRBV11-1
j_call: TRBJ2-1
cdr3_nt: TGTGCCAGCAGACTTAGCGGGGGGGCCCTTGAGCAGTTCTTC
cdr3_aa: CASRLSGGALEQFF

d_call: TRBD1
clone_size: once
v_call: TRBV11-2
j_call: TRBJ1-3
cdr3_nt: TGTGCCAGCAGCTTATACAGGGGGGAGAGCTCTGGAAACACCATATATTTT
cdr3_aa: CASSLYRGESSGNTIYF

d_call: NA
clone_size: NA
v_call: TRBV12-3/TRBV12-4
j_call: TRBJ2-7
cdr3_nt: TGTGCCAGCAGCCTTGGATCGGGTCGGATCTACTTC
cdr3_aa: CASSLGSGRIYF

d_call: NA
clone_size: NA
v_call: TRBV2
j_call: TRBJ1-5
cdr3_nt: TGTGCCAGCAGTGTCGACGGGCAGCCCCAGCATTTT
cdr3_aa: CASSVDGQPQHF

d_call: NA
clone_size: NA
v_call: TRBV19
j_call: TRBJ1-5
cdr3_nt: TGTGCCAGTAGTTGGGGGGACAATCAGCCCCAGCATTTT
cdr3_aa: CASSWGDNQPQHF

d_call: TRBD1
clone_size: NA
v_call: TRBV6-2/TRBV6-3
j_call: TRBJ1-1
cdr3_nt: TGTGCCAGCAGTGCCCAACAGGGGATGGGCACTGAAGCTTTCTTT
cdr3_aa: CASSAQQGMGTEAFF

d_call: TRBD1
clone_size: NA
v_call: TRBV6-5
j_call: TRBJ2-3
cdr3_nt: TGTGCCAGCAGTCTTTGGGGACAGGGCGGAGATACGCAGTATTTT
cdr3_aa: CASSLWGQGGDTQYF

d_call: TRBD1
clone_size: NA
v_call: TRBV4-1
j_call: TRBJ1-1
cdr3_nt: TGCGCCAGCAGCCAAAACGAGGGGGCTGGGGCTTTCTTT
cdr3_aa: CASSQNEGAGAFF

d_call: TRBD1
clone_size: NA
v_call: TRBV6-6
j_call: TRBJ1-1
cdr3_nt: TGTGCCAGCAGTCTCGCGGGACAGTACACTGAAGCTTTCTTT
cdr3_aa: CASSLAGQYTEAFF

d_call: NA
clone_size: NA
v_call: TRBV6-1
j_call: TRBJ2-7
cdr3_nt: TGTGCCAGCAGTGAAATGGGGGCAGTTTACGAGCAGTACTTC
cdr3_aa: CASSEMGAVYEQYF

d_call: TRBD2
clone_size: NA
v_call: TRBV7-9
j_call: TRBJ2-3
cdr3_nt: TGTGCCAGCAGCTTAGATCTAGCGGGGTTCACAGATACGCAGTATTTT
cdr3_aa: CASSLDLAGFTDTQYF

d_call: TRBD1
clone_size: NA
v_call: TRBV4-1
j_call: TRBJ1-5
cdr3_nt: TGCGCCAGCAGCCCCTCGGGACAGGGGGAAGTCGGCAATCAGCCCCAGCATTTT
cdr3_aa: CASSPSGQGEVGNQPQHF

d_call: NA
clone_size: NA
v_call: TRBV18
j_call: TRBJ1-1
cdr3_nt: TGTGCCAGCTCAAAGGACATGGACACTGAAGCTTTCTTT
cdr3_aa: CASSKDMDTEAFF

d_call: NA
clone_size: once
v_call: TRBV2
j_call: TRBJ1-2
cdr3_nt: TGTGCCAGCTCCGGCGACGGGGCTAACTATGGCTACACCTTC
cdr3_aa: CASSGDGANYGYTF

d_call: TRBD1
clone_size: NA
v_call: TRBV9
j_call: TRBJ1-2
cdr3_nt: TGTGCCAGCAGCGAAGCGGACAGGGTGGGTGGCTACACCTTC
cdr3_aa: CASSEADRVGGYTF

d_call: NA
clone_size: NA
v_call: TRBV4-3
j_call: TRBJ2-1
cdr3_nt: TGCGCCAGCAGAAGGGCCACAGGGACGGCGGGCAATGAGCAGTTCTTC
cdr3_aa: CASRRATGTAGNEQFF

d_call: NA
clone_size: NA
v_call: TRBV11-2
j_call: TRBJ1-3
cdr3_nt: TGTGCCAGCAGCTTCCCCAGCTCTGGAAACACCATATATTTT
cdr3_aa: CASSFPSSGNTIYF

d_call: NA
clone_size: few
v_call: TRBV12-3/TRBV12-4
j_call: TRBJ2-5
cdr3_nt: TGTGCCAGCAGTGTAGCGGCTGGGACCCAGTACTTC
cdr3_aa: CASSVAAGTQYF

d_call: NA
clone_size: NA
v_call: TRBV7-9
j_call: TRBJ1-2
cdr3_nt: TGTGCCAGCAGCTTAGCCCGGACCTCAGGGAAGGGTGGCTACACCTTC
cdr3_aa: CASSLARTSGKGGYTF

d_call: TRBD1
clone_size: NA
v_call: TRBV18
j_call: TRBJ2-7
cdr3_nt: TGTGCCAGCTCACAGGGCGGACAGGGTGCCTACGAGCAGTACTTC
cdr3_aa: CASSQGGQGAYEQYF

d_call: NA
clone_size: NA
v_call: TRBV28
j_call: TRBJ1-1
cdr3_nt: TGTGCCAGCAGTTCTCAGGGGAGGAACACTGAAGCTTTCTTT
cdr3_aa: CASSSQGRNTEAFF

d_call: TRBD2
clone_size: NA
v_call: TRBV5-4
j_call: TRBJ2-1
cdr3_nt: TGTGCCAGCAGCTTGACTAGCGGGGCCTACAATGAGCAGTTCTTC
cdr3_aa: CASSLTSGAYNEQFF

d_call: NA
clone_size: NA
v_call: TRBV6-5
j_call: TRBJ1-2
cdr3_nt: TGTGCCAGCAGTCTTACAGGGAACTATGGCTACACCTTC
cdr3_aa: CASSLTGNYGYTF

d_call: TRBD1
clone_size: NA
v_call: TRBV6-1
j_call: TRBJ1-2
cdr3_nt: TGTGCCAGCAGTGAGCGGGACAGGGATGGCTACACCTTC
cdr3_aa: CASSERDRDGYTF

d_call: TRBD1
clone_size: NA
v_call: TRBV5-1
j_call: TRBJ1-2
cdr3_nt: TGCGCCAGCAGCAAACAGGGGATTAACTATGGCTACACCTTC
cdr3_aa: CASSKQGINYGYTF

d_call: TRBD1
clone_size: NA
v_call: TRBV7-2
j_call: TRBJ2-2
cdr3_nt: TGTGCCAGCAGCTGGGGGACAGGAAACACCGGGGAGCTGTTTTTT
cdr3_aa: CASSWGTGNTGELFF

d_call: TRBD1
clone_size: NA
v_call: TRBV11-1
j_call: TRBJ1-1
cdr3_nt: TGTGCCAGCAGCTCACAAGAACAGGGGCGACGGACTGAAGCTTTCTTT
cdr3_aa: CASSSQEQGRRTEAFF

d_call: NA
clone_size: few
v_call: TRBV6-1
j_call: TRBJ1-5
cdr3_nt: TGTGCCAGCAGTGAAGGTCTCAGAAGTAGCAATCAGCCCCAGCATTTT
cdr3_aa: CASSEGLRSSNQPQHF

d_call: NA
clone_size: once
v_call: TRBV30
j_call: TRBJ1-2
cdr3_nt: TGTGCCTGGCAAGGGGTTAACTATGGCTACACCTTC
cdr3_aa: CAWQGVNYGYTF

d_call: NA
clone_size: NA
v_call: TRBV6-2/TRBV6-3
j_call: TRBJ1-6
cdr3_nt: TGTGCCAGCAGTTACGAGTCTGGAGGACCTCCTTCAAGCTCCTATAATTCACCCCTCCACTTT
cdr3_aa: CASSYESGGPPSSSYNSPLHF

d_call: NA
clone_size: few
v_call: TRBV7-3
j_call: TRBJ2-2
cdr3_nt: TGTGCCAGCAGCCCAACCCGTCAGGGTACCGGGGAGCTGTTTTTT
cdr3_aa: CASSPTRQGTGELFF

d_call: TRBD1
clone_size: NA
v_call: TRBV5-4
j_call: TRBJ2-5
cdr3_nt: TGTGCCAGCAGCTTCCGACAGGGGGAGACCCAGTACTTC
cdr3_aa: CASSFRQGETQYF

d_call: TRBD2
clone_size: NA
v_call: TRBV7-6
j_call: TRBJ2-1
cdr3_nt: TGTGCCAGCAGCTTAGCTAGCGGGGGGGAGGTTGATGAGCAGTTCTTC
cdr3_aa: CASSLASGGEVDEQFF

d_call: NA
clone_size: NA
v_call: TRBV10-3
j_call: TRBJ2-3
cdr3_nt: TGTGCCACCAGGCATAGGGACTTGGCTAGCACAGATACGCAGTATTTT
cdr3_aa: CATRHRDLASTDTQYF

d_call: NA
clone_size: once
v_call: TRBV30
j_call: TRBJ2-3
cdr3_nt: TGTGCCTGGAGTGCGAGGCCGACAGATACGCAGTATTTT
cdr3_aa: CAWSARPTDTQYF

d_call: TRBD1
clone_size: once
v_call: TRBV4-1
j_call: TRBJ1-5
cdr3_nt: TGCGCCAGCAGCCTTGGACAGGGAGGCAATCAGCCCCAGCATTTT
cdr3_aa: CASSLGQGGNQPQHF

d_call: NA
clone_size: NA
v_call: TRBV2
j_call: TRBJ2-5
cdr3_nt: TGTGCCAGCAGGGGTAGGGGGGGGGAAGAGACCCAGTACTTC
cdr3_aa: CASRGRGGEETQYF

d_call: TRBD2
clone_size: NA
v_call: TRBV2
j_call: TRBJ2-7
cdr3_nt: TGTGCCAGCAGCCGTAGCGGGGGCAGGACCCTCGAGCAGTACTTC
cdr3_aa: CASSRSGGRTLEQYF

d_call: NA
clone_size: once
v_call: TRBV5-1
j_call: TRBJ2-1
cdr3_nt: TGCGCCAGCGCACTACTCGGTAGCTCCTACAATGAGCAGTTCTTC
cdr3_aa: CASALLGSSYNEQFF

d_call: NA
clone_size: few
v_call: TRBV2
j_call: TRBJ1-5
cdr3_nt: TGTGCCAGCAGGGAGACTAGTCGCAATCAGCCCCAGCATTTT
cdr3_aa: CASRETSRNQPQHF

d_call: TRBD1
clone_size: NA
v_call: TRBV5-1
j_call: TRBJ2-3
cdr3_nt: TGCGCCAGCAGCTCGGGGACAGGGGGCTCAGATACGCAGTATTTT
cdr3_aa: CASSSGTGGSDTQYF

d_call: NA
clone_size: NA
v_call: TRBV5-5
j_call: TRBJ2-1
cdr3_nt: TGTGCCAGCAGCTATCAGGGATCCCCTTACAATGAGCAGTTCTTC
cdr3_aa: CASSYQGSPYNEQFF